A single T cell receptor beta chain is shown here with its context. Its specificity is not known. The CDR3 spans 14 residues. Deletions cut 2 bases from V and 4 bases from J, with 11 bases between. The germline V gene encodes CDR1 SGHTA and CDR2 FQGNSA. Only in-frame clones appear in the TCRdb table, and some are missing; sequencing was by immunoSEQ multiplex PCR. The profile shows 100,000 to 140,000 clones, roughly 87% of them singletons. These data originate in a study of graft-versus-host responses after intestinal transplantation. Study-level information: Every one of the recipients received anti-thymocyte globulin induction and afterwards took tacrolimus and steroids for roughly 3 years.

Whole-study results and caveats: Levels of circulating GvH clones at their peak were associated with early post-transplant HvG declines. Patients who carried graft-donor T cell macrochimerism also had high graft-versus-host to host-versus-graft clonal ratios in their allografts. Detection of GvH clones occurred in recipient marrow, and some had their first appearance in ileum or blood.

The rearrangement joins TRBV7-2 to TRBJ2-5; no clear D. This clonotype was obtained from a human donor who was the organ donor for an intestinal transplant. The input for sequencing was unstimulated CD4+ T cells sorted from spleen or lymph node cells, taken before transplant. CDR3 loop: CASSLSPDRETQYF. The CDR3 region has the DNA TGTGCCAGCAGCTTAAGCCCCGACCGAGAGACCCAGTACTTC.